The 15 T cell receptor beta chains presented below share a single source sample, sequenced in a study of blood T cells in healthy people across ages. Alongside a J-beta primer mix, a sample-barcoded 5' primer served in a second PCR lasting 7 to 11 cycles. TCRdb re-called the 5' RACE reads with MiXCR, one entry per CDR3 protein. The sample has around 850,000 distinct CDR3 sequences, 35% to 40% seen once. What was sequenced was blood. The source of these receptors is a man aged 18 to 29 in good health.

This clonotype was seen many times. The chain couples TRBV20-1 to TRBJ2-7; 11 bases are a match to TRBD2. CDR3 length: 15 residues. The V segment lost 5 bases and the J segment 1 base; nucleotides outside the gene matches: 7. The germline CDR1 and CDR2 sequences are DFQATT and SNEGSKA (reference sequence). CDR3 coding DNA: TGCAGTGCTGCCGTACTAGCGGGGGATTCCTACGAGCAGTACTTC. This codes for CSAAVLAGDSYEQYF.

This clonotype was observed a few times. The chain uses TRBV12-3 or TRBV12-4 and TRBJ2-2; 11 nucleotides agree with TRBD1. The CDR3 spans 15 residues. Losses at the gene ends were 5 bases for V and 4 bases for J; bases not matched to a gene: 3. CDR3 coding DNA: TGTGCCAGCAGTCCCGGACAGGGGGCCACCGGGGAGCTGTTTTTT. Translation: CASSPGQGATGELFF.

V and J are TRBV12-3 or TRBV12-4 and TRBJ1-1; D ambiguous. Trimming left V 3 bases short and J 6 bases short, with 8 bases between. The CDR3 is made up of 12 amino acids. The chain's CDR3 is CASSFSSAEAFF. The CDR3 DNA reads as TGTGCCAGCAGTTTCTCATCGGCTGAAGCTTTCTTT.

The sample holds a few counts of this clonotype. This chain connects TRBV5-1 to TRBJ2-7; D may match TRBD1 or TRBD2 (6 bases each). The CDR3 contains 17 residues. Germline lookup yields CDR1 SGHRS and CDR2 YFSETQ. Trimming removed 1 base from V and 7 bases from J, with 24 bases in between. DNA for the CDR3: TGCGCCAGCAGCTTGATTCGGCGGGGACAATCCTACAATGAGCAGTACTTC. Protein sequence: CASSLIRRGQSYNEQYF.

The chain uses TRBV9 and TRBJ1-1, with D possibly being TRBD1 (5 bases). This CDR3 has 11 amino acids. The ends were cut back, 7 bases at V and 5 bases at J, with 9 bases in the middle. CDR1 is SGDLS, CDR2 YYNGEE, per germline. As DNA, the CDR3 is TGTGCCAGCGGAGGGACGACTGAAGCTTTCTTT. As protein: CASGGTTEAFF.

This clonotype was detected many times. The V gene is TRBV20-1, the J gene TRBJ2-3, with D maybe TRBD1 (6 bases). CDR3 length: 16 residues. The V gene lost 4 bases and the J gene lost 5 bases, with 22 bases spanning the gap. The germline V gene encodes CDR1 DFQATT and CDR2 SNEGSKA (reference sequence). Written as DNA, the CDR3 is TGCAGTGCTACGTCGACAGGTCGGTTTGCAGGAGATACGCAGTATTTT. Translated: CSATSTGRFAGDTQYF.

This chain joins TRBV4-3 and TRBJ2-1; 8 bases line up with TRBD2. CDR1 and CDR2 from the germline V gene are LGHNA and YSLEER. The CDR3 totals 16 residues. With V trimmed by 0 bases and J by 5 bases, 6 bases remained unmatched. The CDR3 DNA reads as TGCGCCAGCAGCCAAGATCCACGGGGGGGAAACAATGAGCAGTTCTTC. As protein: CASSQDPRGGNNEQFF.

This clonotype was recorded once. This may be a read error, as it is one base from a much larger clone. The CDR3 carries no conserved terminal phenylalanine or tryptophan, so it likely arises from a read error. V usage is TRBV12-3 or TRBV12-4 and J usage is TRBJ2-4; unclear D gene. Trimming removed 4 bases from V and 7 bases from J, with 17 bases in between. The CDR3 has 15 amino acids. CDR3 protein: CASSSSDNFGNIQYL. For the CDR3, the DNA is TGTGCCAGCAGTTCAAGCGATAATTTCGGCAACATTCAGTACTTA.

In its sample, this clonotype was seen many times. The V call is TRBV7-2, the J call TRBJ2-3; TRBD2 matches at 11 bases. The CDR3 has 18 amino acids. CDR1 and CDR2 (germline): SGHTA, FQGNSA. V shed 1 base, J shed 1 base, and the junction held 7 bases outside the gene matches. Written as DNA, the CDR3 is TGTGCCAGCAGCTTAGGGGCTAGCGGGGGGACCCGCACAGATACGCAGTATTTT. This gives the protein CASSLGASGGTRTDTQYF.

This clonotype was recorded a few times. The chain couples TRBV3-1 to TRBJ2-3, with a tentative D call TRBD2 (5 bases). Germline V gives CDR1 LGHDT, CDR2 YNNKEL (reference sequence). Trimming cost V 4 bases and J 8 bases, with 19 bases left between them. The CDR3 covers 15 residues. The CDR3 DNA reads as TGTGCCAGCAGCCCCCTACCGGACTCGAGTTCTACGCAGTATTTT. Its protein product is CASSPLPDSSSTQYF.

CDR3 loop: CASSSGGTGVEKLFF. As DNA, the CDR3 is TGTGCCAGCAGTTCGGGTGGGACAGGGGTTGAAAAACTGTTTTTT. This chain joins TRBV12-3 or TRBV12-4 and TRBJ1-4; 10 bases line up with TRBD1. With V trimmed by 4 bases and J by 7 bases, 6 bases remained unmatched. The CDR3 has 15 residues.

The rearrangement uses TRBV19 and TRBJ1-1; D is ambiguous. V lost 3 bases and J lost 1, with 12 bases in between. The CDR3 extends over 15 amino acids. Germline V CDR1 and CDR2: LNHDA, SQIVND (reference sequence). The CDR3 reads CASSIVRSANTEAFF. CDR3 DNA: TGTGCCAGTAGTATCGTCCGGTCGGCGAACACTGAAGCTTTCTTT.

The table lists this clonotype with many counts. This sequence joins TRBV6-2 or TRBV6-3 and TRBJ2-3; D is possibly TRBD1 or TRBD2 (5 bases each). Per the germline V gene, CDR1 is MNHEY and CDR2 is SVGEGT. The CDR3 spans 13 residues. Trimming removed 4 bases from V and 4 bases from J, with 9 bases in between. CDR3 nucleotide sequence: TGTGCCAGCAGTTTGGGGACGCCAGATACGCAGTATTTT. Protein: CASSLGTPDTQYF.

This clonotype appeared many times. This chain connects TRBV5-4 to TRBJ2-7; 7 bases are a match to TRBD1. The ends lost 2 bases at V and 0 bases at J; junction bases unmatched: 5. From germline, CDR1 is SGHNT and CDR2 YYREEE (reference sequence). CDR3 length: 15 amino acids. CDR3 sequence reads: CASSLGAGGSYEQYF. CDR3 bases: TGTGCCAGCAGCTTAGGGGCAGGGGGCTCCTACGAGCAGTACTTC.

This clonotype was seen a few times. A clone one base away is much larger, so this may be a read error. This rearrangement joins TRBV5-1 to TRBJ1-2; tentative D call: TRBD1 (5 bases). Germline values: CDR1 SGHRS, CDR2 YFSETQ. CDR3 size: 15 residues. Trimming cost V 4 bases and J 4 bases, with 17 bases left between them. The CDR3 DNA follows: TGCGCCAGCAGCCCCGAGTGCGGGGCCTTCTATGGCTACACCTTC. It yields the protein CASSPECGAFYGYTF.